The rows below give T cell receptor beta chains drawn from one sample of a study of long-term antiretroviral therapy in people with HIV. Some clones are missing from TCRdb's copy, which holds only in-frame ones; the method was immunoSEQ multiplex PCR. The table includes about 48,000 clones, 84% detected once. Material: unsorted PBMCs, obtained 0.8 years after starting antiretroviral therapy. These TCRs come from a woman under 30 with HIV. Each CDR3 is given with its conserved first and last residue. Fields, in order: J gene, V gene, clone size, D gene, CDR3 DNA, CDR3 protein. A D gene is named only where the DNA matches it firmly. Only some rows state a clone size, as once, few, many or a class for expanded clones.

TRBJ1-2	TRBV11-2	once	-	TGTGCCAGCAGCTTACTTCTTGGGCGACCGACCGCCTTC	CASSLLLGRPTAF
TRBJ2-2	TRBV7-2	once	TRBD2	TGTGCCAGCAGGGGACCCGGGACTAGCGGGTATGACACCGGGGAGCTGTTTTTT	CASRGPGTSGYDTGELFF
TRBJ2-6	TRBV5-1	once	TRBD1	TGCGCCAGCCGCGTGGAGACAGGGGTTGTCGGGGCCAACGTCCTGACTTTC	CASRVETGVVGANVLTF
TRBJ2-7	TRBV19	-	TRBD2	TGTGCCAGTAGTACATATAGCGGGAGCCCCCAGGAGCAGTACTTC	CASSTYSGSPQEQYF
TRBJ2-3	TRBV29-1	-	-	TGCAGCGTTGTAACAGGGACAGATACGCAGTATTTT	CSVVTGTDTQYF
TRBJ1-2	TRBV27	-	-	TGTGCCAGCAGTGCCCCGAATGGCTATGGCTACACCTTC	CASSAPNGYGYTF
TRBJ1-1	TRBV28	-	TRBD1	TGTGCCAGCAGTCCTCCGGGACAGGGACCGATGAACACTGAAGCTTTCTTT	CASSPPGQGPMNTEAFF
TRBJ2-7	TRBV27	-	TRBD2	TGTGCCAGCGGGACCGGGACTAGCGGTCGCGAGCAGTACTTC	CASGTGTSGREQYF
TRBJ2-2	TRBV7-8	-	-	TGTGCCAGCAGCTCCTACTTGGACACCGGGGAGCTGTTTTTT	CASSSYLDTGELFF
TRBJ2-2	TRBV19	few	-	TGTGCCAGTACCTCTGCGGGATACACCGGGGAGCTGTTTTTT	CASTSAGYTGELFF
TRBJ2-7	TRBV7-2	few	-	TGTGCCAGCAGTCCCTCGACAGGCTACGAGCAGTACTTC	CASSPSTGYEQYF
TRBJ1-1	TRBV10-3	-	-	TGTGCCATCACCGAGACAGGATTGAACACTGAAGCTTTCTTT	CAITETGLNTEAFF
TRBJ1-1	TRBV9	-	-	TGTGCCAGCGATCTACGGAGGAGTTCTTTGAACACTGAAGCTTTCTTT	CASDLRRSSLNTEAFF
TRBJ2-3	TRBV15	once	TRBD2	TGTGCCACCAGCGGGAGACTAGCGGGAGAGGCAGATACGCAGTATTTT	CATSGRLAGEADTQYF
TRBJ1-1	TRBV5-6	-	-	TGTGCCAGCAGGTTGCGGATAGGTACTGAAGCTTTCTTT	CASRLRIGTEAFF
TRBJ2-2	TRBV2	-	-	TGTGCCAGCAAAGTCCCCGGGAGACAGGCGAACGGGGAGCTGTTTTTT	CASKVPGRQANGELFF
TRBJ2-1	TRBV27	-	-	TGTGCCAGCAGTGAATCACAGGTAATCTCCTACAATGAGCAGTTCTTC	CASSESQVISYNEQFF
TRBJ1-5	TRBV7-9	-	-	TGTGCCAGCAGCCCCATATCAGGTCAGCCCCAGCATTTT	CASSPISGQPQHF
TRBJ2-7	TRBV7-9	-	TRBD1	TGTGCCAGCAGCTTAACCAGGGGGCCGTCTCGCTACGAGCAGTACTTC	CASSLTRGPSRYEQYF
TRBJ2-7	TRBV18	once	-	TGTGCCAGCTCACCTCCAGGCACCTACGAGCAGTACTTC	CASSPPGTYEQYF
TRBJ2-1	TRBV27	-	-	TGTGCCAGCAGTTTAGATGAGCGGAATAGGAATGAGCAGTTCTTC	CASSLDERNRNEQFF
TRBJ2-5	TRBV6-1	-	TRBD2	TGTGCCAGCAGTCCTATGGCGGGGGGGGAGACCCAGTACTTC	CASSPMAGGETQYF
TRBJ2-5	TRBV9	once	TRBD2	TGTGCCAGCAGCCCTCGGGCTAGCGGGAGGGCGGGGGAGCAGTACTTC	CASSPRASGRAGEQYF
TRBJ1-3	TRBV28	few	-	TGTGCCAGCAGTCAAGGACAGACCTCTGGAAACACCATATATTTT	CASSQGQTSGNTIYF
TRBJ2-2	TRBV4-3	-	-	TGCGCCAGCAGCCAAGAGGGGATCACTCACACCGGGGAGCTGTTTTTT	CASSQEGITHTGELFF
TRBJ2-2	TRBV7-3	-	-	TGTGCCAGCAGCCCAATCACGGACTCTAACACCGGGGAGCTGTTTTTT	CASSPITDSNTGELFF
TRBJ1-6	TRBV9	-	-	TGTGCCAGCAGCGACCCCCGGGACGGACTCGACTCCTATAATTCACCCCTCCACTTT	CASSDPRDGLDSYNSPLHF
TRBJ2-5	TRBV11-2	-	-	TGTGCCAGCAGCTTAGTGGGCAGGGGACTCCAAGAGACCCAGTACTTC	CASSLVGRGLQETQYF
TRBJ1-1	TRBV18	-	-	TGTGCCAGCTCACCACCGACAGCGAACACTGAAGCTTTCTTT	CASSPPTANTEAFF
TRBJ1-1	TRBV7-8	-	-	TGTGCCAGCAGCCTGACGGGGGGCTGGACTGAAGCTTTCTTT	CASSLTGGWTEAFF
TRBJ2-7	TRBV7-2	-	-	TGTGCCAGCAGCTTCAGGGGGGGGGAGCAGTACTTC	CASSFRGGEQYF
TRBJ2-2	TRBV29-1	-	TRBD1	TGCAGCGCCGGCGCGACAGGGTCGAACACCGGGGAGCTGTTTTTT	CSAGATGSNTGELFF
TRBJ2-5	TRBV5-6	-	-	TGTGCCAGCAGCTACGGCCAGGGAAGCGAGACCCAGTACTTC	CASSYGQGSETQYF
TRBJ2-1	TRBV11-1	-	TRBD2	TGTGCCAGCAGCTTAGCGGAGGCGGGAGGTCGCTACAATGAGCAGTTCTTC	CASSLAEAGGRYNEQFF
TRBJ1-2	TRBV5-1	-	-	TGCGCCAGCAAGGACGCGGGGAGCGGCTACACCTTC	CASKDAGSGYTF
TRBJ2-7	TRBV6-1	-	TRBD1	TGTGCCAGCAGTGAAGCTCTACTCGGGACAGGGGGCGTCGAGCAGTACTTC	CASSEALLGTGGVEQYF
TRBJ2-7	TRBV4-3	-	-	TGCGCCAGCAGCCAAGGCTCGGCAGGCGTAACCTACGAGCAGTACTTC	CASSQGSAGVTYEQYF
TRBJ2-3	TRBV15	-	-	TGTGCCACCAGCAGAGGGGAGTTCCCAGATACGCAGTATTTT	CATSRGEFPDTQYF
TRBJ2-7	TRBV13	-	TRBD1	TGTGCCAGCAGCTTAGGCCGGGACAGGGGGAACCACGAGCAGTACTTC	CASSLGRDRGNHEQYF
TRBJ2-1	TRBV7-3	-	-	TGTGCCAGCAGCTTAGGGCAGGGCAGGGGCAATGAGCAGTTCTTC	CASSLGQGRGNEQFF
TRBJ2-1	TRBV7-9	few	TRBD2	TGTGCCAGCAGCTTAGATTTAGCGGGAGGGGAGTTAGGGTACAATGAGCAGTTCTTC	CASSLDLAGGELGYNEQFF
TRBJ2-2	TRBV10-3	-	-	TGTGCCATCGAGGGTATGGGCACCGGGGAGCTGTTTTTT	CAIEGMGTGELFF
TRBJ1-3	TRBV7-9	once	-	TGTGCCAGCAGGGACTCCGGGACCCCTGGAAACACCATATATTTT	CASRDSGTPGNTIYF
TRBJ1-2	TRBV28	-	TRBD1	TGTGCCAGCAGCGGGACAGACTTACCTAACTATGGCTACACCTTC	CASSGTDLPNYGYTF
TRBJ2-2	TRBV27	-	-	TGTGCCGGGGGCCCAGGAAACACCGGGGAGCTGTTTTTT	CAGGPGNTGELFF
TRBJ2-3	TRBV5-1	once	TRBD2	TGCGCCAGCACCCCCGTTAGAGCGGGAGCAGATACGCAGTATTTT	CASTPVRAGADTQYF
TRBJ1-3	TRBV19	-	-	TGTGCCATCCCGACTGGGAACACCATATATTTT	CAIPTGNTIYF
TRBJ1-3	TRBV19	-	-	TGTGCCAGTAGTGACCAGGGACGCTCTGGAAACACCATATATTTT	CASSDQGRSGNTIYF
TRBJ2-7	TRBV4-1	-	TRBD1	TGCGCCAGCAGCGGTGCGGGACAGGGGTCCTCCTACGAGCAGTACTTC	CASSGAGQGSSYEQYF
TRBJ2-7	TRBV4-1	once	TRBD1	TGCGCCAGCAGCCAAGATAGGTGGGGACAGGGAAGGAGCGAGCAGTACTTC	CASSQDRWGQGRSEQYF
TRBJ2-7	TRBV28	-	-	TGTGCCAGCAGCGAACCGGGACCTGCCTACGAGCAGTACTTC	CASSEPGPAYEQYF
TRBJ2-7	TRBV6-7	-	-	TGTGCCAGCAGACCAGGACCCCCCCCCTCCTACGAGCAGTACTTC	CASRPGPPPSYEQYF
TRBJ2-5	TRBV6-6	once	TRBD2	TGTGCCAGCAGTTTAGCGGGAGGGCCGGGGACCCAGTACTTC	CASSLAGGPGTQYF
TRBJ2-1	TRBV19	-	-	TGTGCCAGTAGTATAGCATCGAGGGCCTCCTACAATGAGCAGTTCTTC	CASSIASRASYNEQFF